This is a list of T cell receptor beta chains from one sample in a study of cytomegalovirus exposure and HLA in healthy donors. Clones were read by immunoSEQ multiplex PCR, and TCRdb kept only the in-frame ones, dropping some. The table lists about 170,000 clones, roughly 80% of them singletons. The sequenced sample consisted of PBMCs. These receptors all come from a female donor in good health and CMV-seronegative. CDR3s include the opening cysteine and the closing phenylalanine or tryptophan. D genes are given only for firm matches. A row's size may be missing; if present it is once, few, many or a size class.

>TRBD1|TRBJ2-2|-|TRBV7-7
CASSDLTGGSAGELFF
TGTGCCAGCAGCGACCTCACAGGGGGATCTGCCGGGGAGCTGTTTTTT
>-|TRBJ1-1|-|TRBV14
CASSQEGGTEAFF
TGTGCCAGCAGCCAAGAAGGGGGAACTGAAGCTTTCTTT
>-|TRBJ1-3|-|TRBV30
CACRRGGNTIYF
TGTGCCTGCCGGCGGGGAGGAAACACCATATATTTT
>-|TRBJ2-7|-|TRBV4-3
CASSLLGPSYEQYF
TGCGCCAGCAGCCTGCTTGGGCCCTCCTACGAGCAGTACTTC
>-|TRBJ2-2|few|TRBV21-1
CASNGKDRQNTGELFF
TGTGCCAGCAATGGGAAGGACAGGCAGAACACCGGGGAGCTGTTTTTT
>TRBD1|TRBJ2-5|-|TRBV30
CAWSGGAGTGVDF
TGTGCCTGGAGCGGGGGCGCCGGGACAGGGGTGGACTTC
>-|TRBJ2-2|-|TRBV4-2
CASSEDRGFGELFF
TGTGCCAGCAGCGAAGATCGAGGGTTCGGGGAGCTGTTTTTT
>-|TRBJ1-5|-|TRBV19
CASTAQGYQPQHF
TGTGCCAGTACCGCACAGGGATATCAGCCCCAGCATTTT
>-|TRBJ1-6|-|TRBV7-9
CASSLQNSPLHF
TGTGCCAGCAGCTTACAAAATTCACCCCTCCACTTT
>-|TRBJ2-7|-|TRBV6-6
CASSDPGGPYEQYF
TGTGCCAGCAGTGATCCCGGGGGACCCTACGAGCAGTACTTC
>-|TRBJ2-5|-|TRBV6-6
CASSYTPRSGQETQYF
TGTGCCAGCAGTTACACACCACGGTCAGGACAAGAGACCCAGTACTTC
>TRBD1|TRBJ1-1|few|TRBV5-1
CASSTGTGSGTEAFF
TGCGCCAGCAGCACCGGGACAGGTTCGGGTACTGAAGCTTTCTTT
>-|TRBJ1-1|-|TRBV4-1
CASSQEGLLNTEAFF
TGCGCCAGCAGCCAAGAGGGACTCTTGAACACTGAAGCTTTCTTT
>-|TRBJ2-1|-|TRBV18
CASSPETGNEQFF
TGTGCCAGCTCACCAGAGACTGGCAATGAGCAGTTCTTC
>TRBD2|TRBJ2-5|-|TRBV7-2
CASSLGLAGGQETQYF
TGTGCCAGCAGCTTGGGACTAGCGGGGGGCCAAGAGACCCAGTACTTC
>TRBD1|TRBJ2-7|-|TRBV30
CAFTGQVMSEQYF
TGTGCCTTCACGGGACAGGTTATGAGCGAGCAGTACTTC
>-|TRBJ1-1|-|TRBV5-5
CASTFNPTVFGEAFF
TGTGCCAGCACCTTCAACCCGACAGTATTCGGTGAAGCTTTCTTT
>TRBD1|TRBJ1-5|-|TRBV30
CAWSARQGGDYSNQPQHF
TGTGCCTGGAGTGCCCGACAGGGGGGGGACTATAGCAATCAGCCCCAGCATTTT
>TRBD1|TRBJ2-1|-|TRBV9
CASSVSPLQGGEQFF
TGTGCCAGCAGCGTATCCCCCCTACAGGGGGGTGAGCAGTTCTTC
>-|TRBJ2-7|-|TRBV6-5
CASSTLYEQYF
TGTGCCAGCAGTACCCTCTACGAGCAGTACTTC
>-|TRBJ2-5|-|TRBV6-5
CASSYSFSRQETQYF
TGTGCCAGCAGTTACTCTTTTTCTCGGCAAGAGACCCAGTACTTC
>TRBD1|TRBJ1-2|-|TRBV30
CAWSEGQGDGYTF
TGTGCCTGGAGTGAGGGACAGGGTGACGGCTACACCTTC
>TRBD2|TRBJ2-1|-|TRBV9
CASSVDSGGYNEQFF
TGTGCCAGCAGCGTAGATAGCGGGGGATACAATGAGCAGTTCTTC
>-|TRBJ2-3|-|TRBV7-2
CASSPQRMMQYF
TGTGCCAGCAGCCCCCAGCGGATGATGCAGTATTTT
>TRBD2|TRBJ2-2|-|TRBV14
CASSQAGSPSGGTRRVSPGELFF
TGTGCCAGCAGCCAAGCTGGGTCCCCTAGCGGGGGGACTCGGCGGGTTAGTCCCGGGGAGCTGTTTTTT
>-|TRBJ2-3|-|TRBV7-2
CASSLKRSSTDTQYF
TGTGCCAGCAGCTTAAAGCGCTCTAGCACAGATACGCAGTATTTT
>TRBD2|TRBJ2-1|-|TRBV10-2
CASSSSGSAYNEQFF
TGCGCCAGCAGTTCAAGCGGGAGTGCCTACAATGAGCAGTTCTTC
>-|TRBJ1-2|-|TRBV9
CASSVALGANYGYTF
TGTGCCAGCAGCGTAGCTCTAGGGGCTAACTATGGCTACACCTTC
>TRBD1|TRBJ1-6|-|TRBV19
CASSNVLGGGSPLHF
TGTGCCAGTAGTAATGTCTTAGGGGGCGGATCACCCCTCCACTTT